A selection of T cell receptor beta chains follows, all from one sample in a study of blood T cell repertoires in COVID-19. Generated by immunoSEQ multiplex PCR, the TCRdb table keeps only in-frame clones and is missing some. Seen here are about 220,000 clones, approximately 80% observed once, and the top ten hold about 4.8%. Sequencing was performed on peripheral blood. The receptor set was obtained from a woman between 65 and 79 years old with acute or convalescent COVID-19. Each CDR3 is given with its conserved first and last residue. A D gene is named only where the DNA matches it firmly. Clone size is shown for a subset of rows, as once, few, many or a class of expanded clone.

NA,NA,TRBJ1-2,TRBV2,CASSDPGEGYTF,TGTGCCAGCAGTGACCCGGGGGAGGGCTACACCTTC
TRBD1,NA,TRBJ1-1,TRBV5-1,CASSLGQGATNTEAFF,TGCGCCAGCAGCTTAGGACAGGGGGCCACGAACACTGAAGCTTTCTTT
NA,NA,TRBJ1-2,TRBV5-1,CASSADGLYGYTF,TGCGCCAGCAGCGCGGACGGACTATATGGCTACACCTTC
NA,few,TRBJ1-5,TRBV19,CASSEQGSRQPQHF,TGTGCCAGTAGCGAACAGGGTTCAAGGCAGCCCCAGCATTTT
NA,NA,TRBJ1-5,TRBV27,CASSLIRGQPQHF,TGTGCCAGCAGTTTAATCCGAGGCCAGCCCCAGCATTTT
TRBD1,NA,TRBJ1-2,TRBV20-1,CSASEGTGSPYGYTF,TGCAGTGCTAGTGAAGGGACAGGGAGTCCCTATGGCTACACCTTC
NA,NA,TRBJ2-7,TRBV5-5,CASSAHLRDEQYF,TGTGCCAGCAGCGCCCACCTACGGGACGAGCAGTACTTC
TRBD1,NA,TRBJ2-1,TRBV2,CASTRDRYNEQFF,TGTGCCAGCACCCGGGACAGATACAATGAGCAGTTCTTC
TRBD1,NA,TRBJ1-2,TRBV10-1,CASSERDRVNYGYTF,TGCGCCAGCAGTGAGCGGGACAGGGTGAACTATGGCTACACCTTC
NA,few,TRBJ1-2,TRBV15,CATSRRDGRIYGYTF,TGTGCCACCAGCAGGCGGGACGGAAGGATCTATGGCTACACCTTC
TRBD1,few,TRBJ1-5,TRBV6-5,CASSGQGLNQPQHF,TGTGCCAGCAGCGGACAGGGGTTGAATCAGCCCCAGCATTTT
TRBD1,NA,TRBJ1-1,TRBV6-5,CASRTQGLAQTEAFF,TGTGCCAGCAGAACACAGGGGCTGGCCCAGACTGAAGCTTTCTTT
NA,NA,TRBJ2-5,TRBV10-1,CASRDPGPPRETQYF,TGCGCCAGCAGGGACCCAGGGCCCCCCAGGGAGACCCAGTACTTC
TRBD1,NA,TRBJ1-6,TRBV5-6,CASSFRDSSYNSPLHF,TGTGCCAGCAGCTTCCGGGACAGCTCCTATAATTCACCCCTCCACTTT
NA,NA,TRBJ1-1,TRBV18,CASSPGGNTEAFF,TGTGCCAGCTCACCGGGAGGGAACACTGAAGCTTTCTTT
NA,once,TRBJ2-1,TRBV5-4,CASSSPNEQFF,TGTGCCAGCAGCTCCCCTAATGAGCAGTTCTTC
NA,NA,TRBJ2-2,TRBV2,CASSRTGYPGELFF,TGTGCCAGCAGCCGTACAGGGTACCCCGGGGAGCTGTTTTTT
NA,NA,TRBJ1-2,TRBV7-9,CASSLASAGGANYGYTF,TGTGCCAGCAGCTTAGCTTCGGCTGGAGGCGCTAACTATGGCTACACCTTC
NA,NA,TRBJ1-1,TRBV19,CASSIVGGEPRATEAFF,TGTGCCAGTAGTATTGTAGGGGGTGAACCTCGAGCCACTGAAGCTTTCTTT
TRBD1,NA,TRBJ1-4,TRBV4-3,CASSQATTGVLNEKLFF,TGCGCCAGCAGCCAAGCAACTACAGGGGTCCTTAATGAAAAACTGTTTTTT
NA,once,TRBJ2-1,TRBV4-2,CASSQDENSYNEQFF,TGTGCCAGCAGCCAAGATGAGAACTCCTACAATGAGCAGTTCTTC
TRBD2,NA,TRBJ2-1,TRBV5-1,CASSVVAGGIWTAYNEQFF,TGCGCCAGCAGCGTGGTAGCGGGGGGGATCTGGACCGCCTACAATGAGCAGTTCTTC
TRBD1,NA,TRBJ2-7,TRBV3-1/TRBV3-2,CASSQVVADRASYEQYF,TGTGCCAGCAGCCAAGTTGTCGCGGACAGGGCTTCCTACGAGCAGTACTTC
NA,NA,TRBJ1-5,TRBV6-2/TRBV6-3,CASSYSYQPQHF,TGTGCCAGCAGTTATTCGTATCAGCCCCAGCATTTT
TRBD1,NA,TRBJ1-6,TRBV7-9,CASSPTGTGHQALHF,TGTGCCAGCAGCCCTACCGGGACAGGGCATCAGGCCCTCCACTTT
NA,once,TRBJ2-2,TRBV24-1,CATGAGELNTGELFF,TGTGCCACCGGGGCAGGGGAGCTAAACACCGGGGAGCTGTTTTTT
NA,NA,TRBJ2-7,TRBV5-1,CASSYRAAYEQYF,TGCGCCAGCAGCTACAGGGCGGCCTACGAGCAGTACTTC
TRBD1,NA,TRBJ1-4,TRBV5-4,CASSFTGQDEKLFF,TGTGCCAGCAGCTTTACCGGACAGGATGAAAAACTGTTTTTT
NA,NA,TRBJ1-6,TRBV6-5,CASTTDYNSPLHF,TGTGCCAGCACGACAGACTATAATTCACCCCTCCACTTT
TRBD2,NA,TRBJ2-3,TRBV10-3,CAISESRAGGSDTQYF,TGTGCCATCAGTGAGTCGAGAGCGGGGGGTTCAGATACGCAGTATTTT
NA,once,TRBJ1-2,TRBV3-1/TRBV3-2,CASSQDPGGSQGYTF,TGTGCCAGCAGCCAAGATCCGGGGGGCAGCCAAGGGTACACCTTC
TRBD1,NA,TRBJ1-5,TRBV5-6,CASSLQGGNQPQHF,TGTGCCAGCAGCTTACAGGGGGGCAATCAGCCCCAGCATTTT
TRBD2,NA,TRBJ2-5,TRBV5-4,CASSFSGGETQYF,TGTGCCAGCAGCTTCAGCGGGGGTGAGACCCAGTACTTC
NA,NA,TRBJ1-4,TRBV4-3,CASSQDAAINEKLFF,TGCGCCAGCAGCCAAGATGCCGCGATTAATGAAAAACTGTTTTTT
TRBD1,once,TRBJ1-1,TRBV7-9,CAAKGAVDTEAFF,TGTGCCGCGAAGGGGGCGGTGGACACTGAAGCTTTCTTT
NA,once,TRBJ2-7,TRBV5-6,CASSFYPDSADYEQYF,TGTGCCAGCAGCTTTTACCCGGACAGCGCCGACTACGAGCAGTACTTC
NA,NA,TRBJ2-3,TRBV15,CATSRNQGSASDTQYF,TGTGCCACCAGCAGAAATCAGGGATCCGCTAGTGATACGCAGTATTTT
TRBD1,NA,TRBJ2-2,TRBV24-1,CATSDWGDRGMNTGELFF,TGTGCCACCAGTGATTGGGGGGACAGGGGAATGAACACCGGGGAGCTGTTTTTT
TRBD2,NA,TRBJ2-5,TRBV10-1,CASSEGTKETQYF,TGCGCCAGCAGTGAGGGGACTAAAGAGACCCAGTACTTC
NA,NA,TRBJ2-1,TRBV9,CASSSETRPLDNEQFF,TGTGCCAGCAGCTCCGAGACTAGACCCCTGGACAATGAGCAGTTCTTC
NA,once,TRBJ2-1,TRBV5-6,CASSLGSSYNEQFF,TGTGCCAGCAGCTTAGGGAGCTCCTACAATGAGCAGTTCTTC
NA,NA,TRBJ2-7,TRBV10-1,CASSDGQETYEQYF,TGCGCCAGCAGTGATGGGCAGGAAACCTACGAGCAGTACTTC
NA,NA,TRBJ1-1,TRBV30,CAWSAGRVNTEAFF,TGTGCCTGGAGTGCAGGCAGGGTAAACACTGAAGCTTTCTTT
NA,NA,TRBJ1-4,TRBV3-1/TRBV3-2,CASSQDPGATNEKLFF,TGTGCCAGCAGCCAAGATCCAGGGGCAACTAATGAAAAACTGTTTTTT
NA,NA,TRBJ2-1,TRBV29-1,CSFSRGGNEQFF,TGCAGCTTCTCACGGGGTGGGAATGAGCAGTTCTTC
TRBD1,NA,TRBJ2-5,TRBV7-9,CASSLPGQGPGETQYF,TGTGCCAGCAGCTTGCCGGGACAGGGGCCGGGAGAGACCCAGTACTTC
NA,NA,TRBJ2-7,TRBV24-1,CATSRNPGYGWEQYF,TGTGCCACCAGTAGGAATCCGGGATATGGGTGGGAGCAGTACTTC
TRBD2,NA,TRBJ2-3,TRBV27,CASRTGTSGTEDTQYF,TGTGCCAGCAGAACCGGGACTAGCGGGACTGAGGATACGCAGTATTTT